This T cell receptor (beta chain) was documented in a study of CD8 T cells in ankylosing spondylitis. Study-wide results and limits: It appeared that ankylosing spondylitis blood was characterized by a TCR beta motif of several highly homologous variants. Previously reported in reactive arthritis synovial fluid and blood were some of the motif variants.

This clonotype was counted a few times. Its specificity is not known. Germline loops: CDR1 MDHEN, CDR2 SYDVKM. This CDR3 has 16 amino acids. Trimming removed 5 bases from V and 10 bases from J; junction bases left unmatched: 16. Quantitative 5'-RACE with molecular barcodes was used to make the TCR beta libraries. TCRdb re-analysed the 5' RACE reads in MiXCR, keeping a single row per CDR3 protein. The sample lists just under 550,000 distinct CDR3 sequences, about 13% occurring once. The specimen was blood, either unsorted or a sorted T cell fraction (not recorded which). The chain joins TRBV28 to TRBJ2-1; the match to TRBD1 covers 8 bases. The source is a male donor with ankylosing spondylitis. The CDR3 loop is CASSQVGRGRPGEQFF. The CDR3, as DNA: TGTGCCAGCAGTCAAGTAGGCAGGGGGCGTCCTGGGGAGCAGTTCTTC. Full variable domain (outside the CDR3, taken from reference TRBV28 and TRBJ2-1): DVKVTQSSRYLVKRTGEKVFLECVQDMDHENMFWYRQDPGLGLRLIYFSYDVKMKEKGDIPEGYSVSREKKERFSLILESASTNQTSMYLCASSQVGRGRPGEQFFGPGTRLTVL.